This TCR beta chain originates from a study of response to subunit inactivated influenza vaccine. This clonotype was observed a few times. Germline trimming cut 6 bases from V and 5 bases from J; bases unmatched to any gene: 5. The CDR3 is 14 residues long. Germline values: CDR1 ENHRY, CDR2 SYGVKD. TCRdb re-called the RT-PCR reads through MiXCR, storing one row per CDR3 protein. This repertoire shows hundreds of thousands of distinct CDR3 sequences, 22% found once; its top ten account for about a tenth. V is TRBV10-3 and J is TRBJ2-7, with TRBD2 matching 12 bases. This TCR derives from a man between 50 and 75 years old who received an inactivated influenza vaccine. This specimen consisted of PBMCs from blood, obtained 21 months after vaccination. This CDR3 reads CAISRTSGNHEQYF. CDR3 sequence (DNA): TGTGCCATCAGCCGGACTAGCGGGAACCACGAGCAGTACTTC.